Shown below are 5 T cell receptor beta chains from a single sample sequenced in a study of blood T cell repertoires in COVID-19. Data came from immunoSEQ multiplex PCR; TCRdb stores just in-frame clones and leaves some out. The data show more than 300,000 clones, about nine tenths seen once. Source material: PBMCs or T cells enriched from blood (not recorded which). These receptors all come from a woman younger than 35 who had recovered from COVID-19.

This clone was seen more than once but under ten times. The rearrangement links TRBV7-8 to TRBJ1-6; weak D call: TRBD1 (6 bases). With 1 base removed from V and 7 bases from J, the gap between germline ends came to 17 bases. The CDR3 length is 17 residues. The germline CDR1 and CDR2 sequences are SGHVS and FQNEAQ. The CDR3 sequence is CASSLDARTGTNSPLHF. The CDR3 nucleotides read TGTGCCAGCAGCTTAGATGCCCGTACAGGGACCAATTCACCCCTCCACTTT.

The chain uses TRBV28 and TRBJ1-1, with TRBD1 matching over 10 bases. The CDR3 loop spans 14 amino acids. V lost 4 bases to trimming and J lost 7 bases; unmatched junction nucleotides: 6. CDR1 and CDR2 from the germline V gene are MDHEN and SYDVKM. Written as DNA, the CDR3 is TGTGCCAGCAGTTCTTGGACAGGGGGGAATGAAGCTTTCTTT. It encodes CASSSWTGGNEAFF.

The CDR3, as DNA: TGTGCCAGCAGCCGGGGCACGGTACTAGCGGGGGGGCCTATGACTCCGAACACCGGGGAGCTGTTTTTT. As protein: CASSRGTVLAGGPMTPNTGELFF. This chain connects TRBV3-1 (or the pseudogene TRBV3-2) to TRBJ2-2; 13 nucleotides agree with TRBD2. The CDR3 is 23 amino acids. Trimming at V came to 4 bases and at J to 0 bases, leaving 20 bases not matched to a gene. Germline loops: CDR1 LGHDT, CDR2 YNNKEL (reference sequence).

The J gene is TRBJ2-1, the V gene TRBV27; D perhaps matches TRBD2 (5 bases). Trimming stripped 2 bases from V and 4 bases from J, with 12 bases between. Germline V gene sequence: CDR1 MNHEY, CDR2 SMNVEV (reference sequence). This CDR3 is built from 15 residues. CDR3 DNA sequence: TGTGCCAGCAGTTTAAACGGAGGAGGATACAATGAGCAGTTCTTC. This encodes CASSLNGGGYNEQFF.

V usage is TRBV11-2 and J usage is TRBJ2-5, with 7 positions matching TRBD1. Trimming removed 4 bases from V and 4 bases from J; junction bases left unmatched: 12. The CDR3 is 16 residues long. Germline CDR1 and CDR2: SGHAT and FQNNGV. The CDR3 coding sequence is TGTGCCAGCAGCTCGGGGAATAACAGGGGACGAGAGACCCAGTACTTC. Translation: CASSSGNNRGRETQYF.